What follows is one T cell receptor (beta chain) and its context. Libraries were prepared by immunoSEQ multiplex PCR; TCRdb keeps only in-frame clonotypes and omits some of them. The table has 650,000 to 800,000 clones, over 80% seen once. Germline CDR1 is KGHDR and CDR2 is SFDVKD. The CDR3 length is 16 residues. Trimming pared 3 bases from V and 10 bases from J, leaving 20 bases between. The data originate from a study of blood T cell repertoires in COVID-19. Study overall: COVID-19 samples from acute and convalescent phases originated in the United States, Italy and Spain. In each case, the material was cDNA or gDNA derived from T cells, B-cell-depleted T cells, or PBMCs.

The receptor comes from a woman under 30 with acute or convalescent COVID-19. The chain joins TRBV24-1 to TRBJ2-2, with D perhaps matching TRBD1 (7 bases). Sequenced sample: peripheral blood. CDR3 coding DNA: TGTGCCACCAGTGATGCTACAGGGGACTCAGGGGCGGAGCTGTTTTTT. Its translation is CATSDATGDSGAELFF.